These 25 T cell receptor beta chains came from one sample sequenced in a study of T-cell reconstitution after alpha-beta-depleted transplantation in children. This sample's TCRbeta library carried unique molecular identifier barcodes. One entry per CDR3 protein results from TCRdb running MiXCR on the PCR reads. The table includes about 490,000 distinct CDR3 sequences, under 12% detected once. The sample consisted of PBMCs, taken before TCRalphabeta/CD19-depleted stem cell transplant. The receptors stem from a child aged 2 to 10 with inherited bone marrow failure, due to receive a stem cell transplant.

This clonotype was seen at least ten times. V gene TRBV14 combines with J gene TRBJ2-1; D is unresolved. With 0 bases removed from V and 2 bases from J, the gap between germline ends came to 5 bases. The CDR3 runs to 14 residues. Germline V gene lookup returns CDR1 SGHDN and CDR2 FVKESK. The DNA of the CDR3 is TGTGCCAGCAGCCAAGAGTTAACCTACAATGAGCAGTTCTTC. Translation gives CASSQELTYNEQFF.

This clonotype was detected many times. The CDR3: CASSYVASDRVGTIYF. As DNA, the CDR3 is TGTGCCAGCAGTTACGTCGCATCTGACAGGGTCGGCACCATATATTTT. This chain connects TRBV6-2 or TRBV6-3 to TRBJ1-3, with TRBD1 matching over 7 bases. V trimming: 2 bases; J trimming: 9 bases; junction bases outside the gene matches: 13. Germline V CDR1 and CDR2: MNHEY, SVGEGT. There are 16 residues in the CDR3.

This clonotype was detected many times. The chain combines TRBV12-3 or TRBV12-4 with TRBJ2-2, with D perhaps matching TRBD1 (5 bases). The CDR3 spans 14 residues. Trimming took 8 bases from V and 3 from J, leaving 13 bases between them. The CDR3 is CASALGRHTGELFF. CDR3 sequence (DNA): TGTGCCAGCGCGTTGGGGCGACACACCGGGGAGCTGTTTTTT.

This clonotype was detected ten times or more. The chain combines TRBV12-3 or TRBV12-4 with TRBJ2-3; 11 nucleotides agree with TRBD2. V trimming: 3 bases; J trimming: 4 bases; junction bases outside the gene matches: 6. The CDR3 contains 16 residues. The CDR3 protein is CASSLILAGGSDTQYF. Here the CDR3 DNA reads TGTGCCAGCAGTTTGATCCTAGCGGGAGGCTCAGATACGCAGTATTTT.

This clonotype showed up many times. The V call is TRBV6-1, the J call TRBJ2-7; tentative D call: TRBD2 (6 bases). Trimming cost V 4 bases and J 6 bases, with 13 bases left between them. Germline loops: CDR1 MNHNS, CDR2 SASEGT. This CDR3 is built from 13 residues. As DNA, the CDR3 is TGTGCCAGCAGTGGGGACTCCGGGGGCGAGCAGTACTTC. Its protein product is CASSGDSGGEQYF.

This clonotype appeared many times. The chain is built from TRBV5-6 and TRBJ2-7; TRBD1 agrees at 9 bases. V was pared by 0 bases and J by 13 bases, with 2 bases of the junction left unmatched. The CDR3 spans 11 residues. Germline assignment: CDR1 SGHDT and CDR2 YYEEEE. CDR3 residues: CASSLGDRAYF. CDR3 bases: TGTGCCAGCAGCTTGGGGGACAGGGCCTACTTC.

This clonotype was recorded many times. The chain employs TRBV28 and TRBJ1-5, with D hard to call. Trimming shortened V by 1 base and J by 5 bases, and 9 bases separated the two germline ends. This CDR3 region has 14 residues. CDR1 is MDHEN and CDR2 is SYDVKM in the germline V gene. For the CDR3, the DNA is TGTGCCAGCAGTTTATTAGTTGGGGATCAGCCCCAGCATTTT. Its protein product is CASSLLVGDQPQHF.

With regard to this clonotype: A much larger clone differs by one base, so this may be a read error. The chain carries TRBV11-2 and TRBJ2-7, with D unclear. The CDR3 spans 15 residues. The germline V gene encodes CDR1 SGHAT and CDR2 FQNNGV. Trimming cost V 1 base and J 2 bases, with 12 bases left between them. The CDR3, as DNA: TGTGCCAGCAGCTTAGTCCCCTCGTCAACCTACGAGCAGTACGTC. This translates into CASSLVPSSTYEQYV.

A note on this clonotype: A much larger clone lies a single base off, so this may be a read error. This rearrangement joins TRBV12-3 or TRBV12-4 to TRBJ1-2; no clear D gene. Trimming left V 5 bases short and J 1 base short, with 14 bases between. The CDR3 spans 15 residues. CDR3 in amino acids: CASSQGLPCNYGYTF. As DNA, the CDR3 is TGTGCCAGCAGTCAAGGACTGCCTTGTAACTATGGCTACACCTTC.

This clonotype was found a few times. The chain combines TRBV4-3 with TRBJ2-1; D gene uncertain. This CDR3 is built from 17 residues. The V gene lost 2 bases and the J gene lost 5 bases, with 19 bases spanning the gap. CDR1 is LGHNA, CDR2 YSLEER, per germline. Written as DNA, the CDR3 is TGCGCCAGCAGCCAAAGGGTAGGCTCTGATGAACACAATGAGCAGTTCTTC. The encoded protein is CASSQRVGSDEHNEQFF.

The V call is TRBV27, the J call TRBJ2-6, with D hard to call. This CDR3 region has 16 residues. V lost 4 bases and J 0 bases, leaving 10 bases between the germline ends. CDR1 is MNHEY and CDR2 is SMNVEV in the germline V gene (reference sequence). CDR3 region: CASSSIGPSGANVLTF. As DNA, the CDR3 is TGTGCCAGCAGTTCCATCGGGCCCTCTGGGGCCAACGTCCTGACTTTC.

Ten or more counts support this clonotype. This chain connects TRBV10-2 to TRBJ2-3; TRBD2 matches 12 bases. Trimming cost V 2 bases and J 6 bases; bases outside gene matches: 6. This CDR3 spans 16 amino acids. Germline V lookup: CDR1 WSHSY, CDR2 SAAADI. This chain's CDR3 is CASSEASGRDGDTQYF. The DNA of the CDR3 is TGCGCCAGCAGTGAGGCTAGCGGGAGGGATGGGGATACGCAGTATTTT.

This clonotype was detected only a few times. The chain recombines TRBV7-2 with TRBJ2-2, with TRBD2 matching 8 bases. This CDR3 has 16 residues. The germline V gene has CDR1 SGHTA and CDR2 FQGNSA. V was clipped by 0 bases and J by 0 bases; unmatched bases: 0. The CDR3 sequence: CASSLASGTNTGELFF. CDR3 sequence (DNA): TGTGCCAGCAGCTTAGCTAGCGGGACGAACACCGGGGAGCTGTTTTTT.

This clonotype was observed many times. The gene calls are TRBV5-1 and TRBJ2-4; either TRBD1 or TRBD2 may supply D (5 bases each). The germline V gene has CDR1 SGHRS and CDR2 YFSETQ. The CDR3 consists of 15 residues. V was clipped by 0 bases and J by 6 bases, with 13 bases between them. For the CDR3, the DNA is TGCGCCAGCAGCTTGGTAGGGTCGAGGGGAAACATTCAGTACTTC. This codes for CASSLVGSRGNIQYF.

Many counts were recorded for this clonotype. V is TRBV4-1 and J is TRBJ2-7; 7 nucleotides match TRBD1. Germline trimming cut 1 base from V and 3 bases from J; bases unmatched to any gene: 3. CDR3 length: 14 residues. CDR1 and CDR2 from the germline V gene are MGHRA and YSYEKL. CDR3 loop: CASSQGTGYYEQYF. The CDR3 nucleotides are TGCGCCAGCAGCCAAGGGACAGGTTACTACGAGCAGTACTTC.

This clonotype has just a few counts. The chain recombines TRBV19 with TRBJ2-7; TRBD2 matches at 10 bases. V shed 3 bases and J 0 bases; nucleotides not matched to a gene: 2. The CDR3 loop spans 15 amino acids. The germline V gene has CDR1 LNHDA and CDR2 SQIVND (reference sequence). CDR3 coding DNA: TGTGCCAGTAGTATCGGGACTAGCGCCTCCTACGAGCAGTACTTC. Protein product: CASSIGTSASYEQYF.

Details on this clonotype: A read error is possible here, since a much larger clone lies one base away. The CDR3: CASSLSGLAAFF. For the CDR3, the DNA is TGTGCCAGCAGTTTAAGCGGGCTTGCTGCTTTCTTT. The rearrangement links TRBV12-3 or TRBV12-4 to TRBJ1-1; D remains unclear. This CDR3 region has 12 residues. With 2 bases removed from V and 11 bases from J, the gap between germline ends came to 12 bases.

This clonotype was detected many times. V and J are TRBV29-1 and TRBJ1-3; 9 bases are a match to TRBD1. V lost 6 bases and J lost 3; bases outside the gene matches: 6. The CDR3 is 14 amino acids. In germline, CDR1 is SQVTM, CDR2 ANQGSEA. The CDR3, as DNA: TGCAGCGTGCAACAGGGGGCTAATGGAAACACCATATATTTT. Its translation: CSVQQGANGNTIYF.

Many counts were recorded for this clonotype. This rearrangement joins TRBV4-3 to TRBJ1-3, with D maybe TRBD1 (6 bases). Trimming stripped 0 bases from V and 2 bases from J, with 8 bases between. Germline V CDR1 and CDR2: LGHNA, YSLEER. This CDR3 is 15 amino acids long. CDR3 sequence: CASSQEGGPGNTIYF. The CDR3 DNA sequence: TGCGCCAGCAGCCAAGAAGGGGGGCCTGGAAACACCATATATTTT.

The V call is TRBV4-3, the J call TRBJ2-3; D uncertain. V lost 1 base and J 2 bases, leaving 19 bases between the germline ends. This CDR3 region has 18 residues. Germline values: CDR1 LGHNA, CDR2 YSLEER. The CDR3 reads CASSQAAQGPLDTDTQYF. As DNA, the CDR3 is TGCGCCAGCAGCCAAGCCGCCCAAGGGCCCCTAGACACAGATACGCAGTATTTT.

CDR3: CASHRDRGRFEQYF. The CDR3 nucleotides are TGTGCCAGCCACCGGGACAGGGGAAGGTTCGAGCAGTACTTC. This sequence joins TRBV6-2 or TRBV6-3 and TRBJ2-7; 10 bases match TRBD1. V was pared by 8 bases and J by 6 bases, with 10 bases of the junction left unmatched. Germline V gene sequence: CDR1 MNHEY, CDR2 SVGEGT. This CDR3 has 14 residues.

At least ten counts were recorded for this clonotype. The chain links TRBV29-1 to TRBJ2-7; the match to TRBD1 covers 7 bases. From germline, CDR1 is SQVTM and CDR2 ANQGSEA. V shed 6 bases and J 4 bases; nucleotides not matched to a gene: 6. The CDR3 is made up of 12 amino acids. The DNA of the CDR3 is TGCAGCGTCACAGGGGTTCGGTACGAGCAGTACTTC. It encodes CSVTGVRYEQYF.

This clonotype was observed at least ten times. V usage is TRBV5-1 and J usage is TRBJ2-5; 11 bases agree with TRBD2. Germline trimming cut 1 base from V and 4 bases from J; bases unmatched to any gene: 6. The CDR3 has 16 amino acids. Germline lookup yields CDR1 SGHRS and CDR2 YFSETQ. The CDR3 spells CASSLYVAGGSETQYF. CDR3 DNA: TGCGCCAGCAGCTTGTACGTAGCGGGAGGGTCAGAGACCCAGTACTTC. The full variable domain, in which reference TRBV5-1 and TRBJ2-5 provide the parts outside the CDR3, is KAGVTQTPRYLIKTRGQQVTLSCSPISGHRSVSWYQQTPGQGLQFLFEYFSETQRNKGNFPGRFSGRQFSNSRSEMNVSTLELGDSALYLCASSLYVAGGSETQYFGPGTRLLVL.

This clonotype was counted ten times or more. The rearrangement joins TRBV20-1 to TRBJ2-1; no clear D gene. Trimming cost V 4 bases and J 0 bases, with 13 bases left between them. In germline, CDR1 is DFQATT, CDR2 SNEGSKA (reference sequence). CDR3 size: 15 residues. The CDR3 reads CSATTRELSYNEQFF. The CDR3 DNA is TGCAGTGCTACCACCCGCGAGCTCTCCTACAATGAGCAGTTCTTC.

This clonotype has ten or more counts. V and J are TRBV10-1 and TRBJ1-1; TRBD1 might be the D (5 bases). V lost 6 bases and J lost 7, with 18 bases in between. Germline CDR1 reads WNHNN; CDR2 reads SYGVQD (reference sequence). This CDR3 has 14 amino acids. The CDR3 is CASSLRREESEAFF. CDR3 DNA: TGCGCCAGCAGCCTCCGCAGGGAGGAGAGTGAAGCTTTCTTT.